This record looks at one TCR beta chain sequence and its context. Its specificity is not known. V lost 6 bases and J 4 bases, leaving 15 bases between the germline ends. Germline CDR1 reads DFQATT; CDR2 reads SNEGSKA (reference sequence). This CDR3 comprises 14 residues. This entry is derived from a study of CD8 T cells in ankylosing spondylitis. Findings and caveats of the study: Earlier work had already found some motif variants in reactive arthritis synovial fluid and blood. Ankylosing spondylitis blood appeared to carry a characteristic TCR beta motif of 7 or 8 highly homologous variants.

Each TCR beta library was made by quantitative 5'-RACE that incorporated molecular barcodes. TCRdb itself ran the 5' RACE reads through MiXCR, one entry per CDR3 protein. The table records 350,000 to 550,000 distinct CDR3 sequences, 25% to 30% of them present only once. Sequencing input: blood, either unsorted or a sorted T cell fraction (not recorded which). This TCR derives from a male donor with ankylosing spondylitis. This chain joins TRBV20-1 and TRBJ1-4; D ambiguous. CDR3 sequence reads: CSARSGWVNEKLFF. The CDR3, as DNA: TGCAGTGCAAGGAGCGGGTGGGTTAATGAAAAACTGTTTTTT.